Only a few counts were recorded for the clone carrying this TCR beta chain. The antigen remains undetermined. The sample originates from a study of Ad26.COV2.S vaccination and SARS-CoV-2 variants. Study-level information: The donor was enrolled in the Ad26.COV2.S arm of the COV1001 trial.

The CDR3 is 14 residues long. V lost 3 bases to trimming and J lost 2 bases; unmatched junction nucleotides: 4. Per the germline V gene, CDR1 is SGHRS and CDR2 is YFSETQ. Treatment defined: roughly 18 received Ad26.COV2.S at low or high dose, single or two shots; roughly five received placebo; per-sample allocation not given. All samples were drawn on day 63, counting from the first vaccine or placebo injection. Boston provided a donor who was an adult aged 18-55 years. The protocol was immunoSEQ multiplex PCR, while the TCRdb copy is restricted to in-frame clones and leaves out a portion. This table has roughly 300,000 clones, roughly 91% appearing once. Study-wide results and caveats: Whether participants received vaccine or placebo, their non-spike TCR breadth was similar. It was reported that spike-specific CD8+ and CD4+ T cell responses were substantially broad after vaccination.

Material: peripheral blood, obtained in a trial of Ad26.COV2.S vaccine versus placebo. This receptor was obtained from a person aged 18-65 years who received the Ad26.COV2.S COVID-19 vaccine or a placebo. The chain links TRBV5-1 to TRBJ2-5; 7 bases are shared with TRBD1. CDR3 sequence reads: CASSSWDRQETQYF. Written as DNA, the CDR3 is TGCGCCAGCAGCTCCTGGGACAGACAAGAGACCCAGTACTTC.